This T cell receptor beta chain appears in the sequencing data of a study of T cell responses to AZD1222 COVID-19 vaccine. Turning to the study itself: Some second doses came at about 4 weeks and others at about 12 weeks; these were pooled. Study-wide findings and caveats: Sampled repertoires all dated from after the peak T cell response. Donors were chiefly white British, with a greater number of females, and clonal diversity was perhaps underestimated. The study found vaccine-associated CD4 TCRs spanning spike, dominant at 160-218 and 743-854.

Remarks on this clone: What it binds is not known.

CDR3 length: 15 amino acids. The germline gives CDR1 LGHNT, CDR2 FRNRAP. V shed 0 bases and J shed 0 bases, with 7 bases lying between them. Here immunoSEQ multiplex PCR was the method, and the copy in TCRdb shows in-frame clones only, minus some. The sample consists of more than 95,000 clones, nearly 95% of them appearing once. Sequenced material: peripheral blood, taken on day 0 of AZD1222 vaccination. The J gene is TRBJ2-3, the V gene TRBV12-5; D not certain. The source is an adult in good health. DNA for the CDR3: TGTGCTAGTGGTTTGGTACTTACTAGCACAGATACGCAGTATTTT. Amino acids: CASGLVLTSTDTQYF.